This T cell receptor beta chain was documented in a study of OX40 agonist ivuxolimab in advanced cancers. This clone was seen more than once but under ten times. V shed 3 bases and J shed 5 bases, with 8 bases lying between them. The CDR3 spans 14 residues. Germline CDR1 and CDR2: SEHNR and FQNEAQ (reference sequence). The repertoire was sequenced with immunoSEQ multiplex PCR; TCRdb's copy has only in-frame clones and lacks some. This table holds over 55,000 clones, 90% to 95% found once. The sequence derives from an adult with an advanced solid tumor such as melanoma, head and neck, liver or kidney cancer. The specimen comprised CD4+ or CD8+ T cells sorted from blood, sampled in a trial of the OX40 agonist ivuxolimab. The rearrangement uses TRBV7-9 and TRBJ1-6, with D possibly TRBD1 on 5 matching bases. The CDR3 loop reads CASSLGGDNSPLHF. CDR3 nucleotide sequence: TGTGCCAGCAGCTTGGGAGGGGATAATTCACCCCTCCACTTT. Supplemented by reference TRBV7-9 and TRBJ1-6, the full variable domain reads DTGVSQNPRHKITKRGQNVTFRCDPISEHNRLYWYRQTLGQGPEFLTYFQNEAQLEKSRLLSDRFSAERPKGSFSTLEIQRTEQGDSAMYLCASSLGGDNSPLHFGNGTRLTVT.